This TCR beta chain was captured by sequencing in a study of identical twins (TCRdb year 2016). Concerning the study at large: To test whether fetal clonotypes persist, the study used deep sequencing on TCR alpha and beta repertoires from monozygotic twins, unrelated adults of various ages, and cord blood. To rule out contamination, the twin experiments were replicated at different times with different library preparation protocols.

Every donor in the study was a healthy Caucasian. The twin cohort consisted of three pairs of female monozygotic twins, all aged roughly 18 to 30 years. Positive isolation kits from Invitrogen were used to isolate the CD4+ and CD8+ T cell populations. This clonotype came up many times. Its recognized antigen is unknown. No much larger clonotype is one base removed from it; base qualities were not supplied. The method behind the library was 5' RACE. TCRdb lists the instrument as Illumina HiSeq 2000. Template switching added a universal primer binding site, and the final cDNA carried a unique molecular identifier that allowed TCR cDNA molecules to be counted accurately. First-strand cDNA for TCR alpha and beta chains was synthesized from specific primers in the conserved constant-segment region. Each cDNA library was double barcoded, with a SMART-Mk sample barcode plus Illumina barcodes, to control for contamination. TruSeq adapter sequences and Illumina sample barcodes were added in two successive PCR steps. The Illumina HiSeq platform was used with custom primers to sequence TCR alpha and beta cDNA libraries. From the authors' description of their analysis: Unique molecular identifiers were extracted from raw reads with MiGEC, and CDR3 positions were determined with MiXCR. For each individual, recombination models were inferred using an EM algorithm with the repgenHMM and IGoR tools. Shared clonotype analysis was performed with the tcR package in R, normalizing sharing by the product of cloneset sizes. To study raw recombination free of thymic and clonal selection effects, out-of-frame nonproductive sequences were analyzed. TCRdb reanalyzed the raw reads on its own, using fastp at Q25 for trimming and MiXCR for clone calling, and kept in-frame beta chains. Records with the same CDR3 protein are collapsed into one entry carrying the most frequent genes and DNA. TCRdb, not the authors, supplied the V and J calls. The sample data list under 500,000 distinct CDR3 sequences, and roughly an eighth of these were observed just once. Of the sample, approximately 0.98% falls within the top ten clones.

General study outcomes and caveats: Because the same donors could not be followed over many years, the conclusions relied on cross-sectional statistical analysis. Abundant cord blood beta clonotypes had fewer insertions, young adult naive repertoires showed a similar but weaker trend, and memory repertoires showed no such trend. In monozygotic twins, out-of-frame TCR alpha sharing was systematically underestimated by recombination models, although the models agreed with sharing between unrelated individuals. Invariant T cells such as MAIT and iNKT could partly confound zero-insertion analyses, though diverse VJ usage argued against this for most clonotypes. Compared with coincidental sharing between unrelated individuals, out-of-frame TCR alpha sequences shared between twins had an excess of sequences with low generation probability. Excess twin sharing in beta out-of-frame sequences was weaker because fewer shared sequences lowered the signal-to-noise ratio.

Trimming costs V 7 bases and J 0 bases, and their ends lie 15 bases apart. The CDR3 contains 16 residues, cysteine and phenylalanine counted. Just CDR3 DNA is preserved here, 48 bases in frame from base 1. These data were likewise used in another study, on yellow fever vaccine responses in identical twins. The second investigation adds: The T cell response to vaccination in identical twins was reported by the authors to appear partly convergent and partly personalized. In identical twins, the study followed T cell clones that responded to the vaccine with precision.

The specimen was CD4+ T cells sorted from blood. The sequence joins TRBV12-3 or TRBV12-4 to TRBJ2-2; the D segment could be TRBD2, given 6 matching bases. This receptor was taken from a woman in her late teens or twenties in good health. The nucleotide sequence reads as follows: TGTGCCAGCACCCCCTCCGGCGGGGCGAACACCGGGGAGCTGTTTTTT. Its protein is CASTPSGGANTGELFF.